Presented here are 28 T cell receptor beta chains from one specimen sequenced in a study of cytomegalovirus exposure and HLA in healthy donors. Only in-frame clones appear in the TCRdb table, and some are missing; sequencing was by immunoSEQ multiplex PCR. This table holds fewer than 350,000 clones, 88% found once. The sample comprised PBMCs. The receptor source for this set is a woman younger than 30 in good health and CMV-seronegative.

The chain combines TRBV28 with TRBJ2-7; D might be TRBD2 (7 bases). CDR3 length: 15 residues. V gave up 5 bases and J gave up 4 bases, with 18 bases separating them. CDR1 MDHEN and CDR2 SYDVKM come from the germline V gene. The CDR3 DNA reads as TGTGCCAGCAGTCCCCCCGGGGGGCGTTGGTACGAGCAGTACTTC. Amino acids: CASSPPGGRWYEQYF.

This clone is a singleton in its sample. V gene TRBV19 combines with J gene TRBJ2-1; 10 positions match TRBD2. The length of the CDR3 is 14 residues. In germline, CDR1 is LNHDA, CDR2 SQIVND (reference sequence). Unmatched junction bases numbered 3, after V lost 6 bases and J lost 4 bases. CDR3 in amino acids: CASRAGGGYNEQFF. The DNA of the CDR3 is TGTGCCAGTAGAGCGGGAGGGGGTTACAATGAGCAGTTCTTC.

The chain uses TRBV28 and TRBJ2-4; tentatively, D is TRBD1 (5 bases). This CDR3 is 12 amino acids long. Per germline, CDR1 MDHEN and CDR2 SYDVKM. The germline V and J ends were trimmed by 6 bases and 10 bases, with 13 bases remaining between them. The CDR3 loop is CASRRQSHIQYF. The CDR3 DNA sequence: TGTGCCAGCAGGAGACAGAGCCATATTCAGTACTTC.

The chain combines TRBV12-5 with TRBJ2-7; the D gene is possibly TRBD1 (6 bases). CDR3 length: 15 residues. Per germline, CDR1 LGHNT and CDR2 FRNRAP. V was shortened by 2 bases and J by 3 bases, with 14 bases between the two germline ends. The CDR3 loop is CASGLFTGSRYEQYF. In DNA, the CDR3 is TGTGCTAGTGGTTTGTTCACAGGGTCCCGCTACGAGCAGTACTTC.

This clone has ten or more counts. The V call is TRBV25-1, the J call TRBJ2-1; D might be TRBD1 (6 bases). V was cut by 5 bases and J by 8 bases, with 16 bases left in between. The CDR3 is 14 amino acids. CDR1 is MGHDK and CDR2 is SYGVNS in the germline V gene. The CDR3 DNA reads TGTGCCAGCAGTCAGGGGAAACGCTTGGATGAGCAGTTCTTC. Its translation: CASSQGKRLDEQFF.

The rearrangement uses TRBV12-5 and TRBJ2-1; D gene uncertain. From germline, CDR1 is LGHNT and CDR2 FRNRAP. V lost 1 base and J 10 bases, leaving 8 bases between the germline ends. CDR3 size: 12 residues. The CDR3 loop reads CASGLALVEQFF. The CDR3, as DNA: TGTGCTAGTGGTTTGGCTCTCGTGGAGCAGTTCTTC. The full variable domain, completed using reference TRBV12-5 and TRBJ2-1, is DARVTQTPRHKVTEMGQEVTMRCQPILGHNTVFWYRQTMMQGLELLAYFRNRAPLDDSGMPKDRFSAEMPDATLATLKIQPSEPRDSAVYFCASGLALVEQFFGPGTRLTVL.

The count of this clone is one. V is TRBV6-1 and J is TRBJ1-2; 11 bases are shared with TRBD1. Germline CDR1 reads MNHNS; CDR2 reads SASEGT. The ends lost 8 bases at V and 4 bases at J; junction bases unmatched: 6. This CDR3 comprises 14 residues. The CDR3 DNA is TGTGCCAGCGGAGGACAGGGGGCTTCCTATGGCTACACCTTC. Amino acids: CASGGQGASYGYTF.

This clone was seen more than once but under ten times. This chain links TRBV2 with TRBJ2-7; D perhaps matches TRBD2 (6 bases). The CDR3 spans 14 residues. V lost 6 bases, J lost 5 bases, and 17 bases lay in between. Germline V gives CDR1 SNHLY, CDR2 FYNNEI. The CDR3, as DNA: TGTGCCAGCAGCCCTCCGGGAGCCTTAAACGAGCAGTACTTC. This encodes CASSPPGALNEQYF.

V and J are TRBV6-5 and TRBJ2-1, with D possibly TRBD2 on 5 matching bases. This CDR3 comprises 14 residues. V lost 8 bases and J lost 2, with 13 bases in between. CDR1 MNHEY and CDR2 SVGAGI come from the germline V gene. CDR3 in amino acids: CASGLVGAYNEQFF. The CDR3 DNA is TGTGCCAGCGGACTCGTGGGAGCCTACAATGAGCAGTTCTTC.

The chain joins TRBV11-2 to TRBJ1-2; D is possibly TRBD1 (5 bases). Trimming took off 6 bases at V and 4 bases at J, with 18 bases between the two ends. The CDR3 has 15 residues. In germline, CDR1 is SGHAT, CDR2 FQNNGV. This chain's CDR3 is CASSHVRANSYGYTF. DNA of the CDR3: TGTGCCAGCAGTCACGTCAGGGCGAACTCCTATGGCTACACCTTC.

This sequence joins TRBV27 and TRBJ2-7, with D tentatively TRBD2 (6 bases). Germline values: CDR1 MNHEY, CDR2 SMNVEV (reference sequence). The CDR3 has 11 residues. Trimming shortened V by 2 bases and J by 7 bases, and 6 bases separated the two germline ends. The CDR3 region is CASSLGTEQYF. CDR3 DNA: TGTGCCAGCAGTTTAGGGACTGAGCAGTACTTC.

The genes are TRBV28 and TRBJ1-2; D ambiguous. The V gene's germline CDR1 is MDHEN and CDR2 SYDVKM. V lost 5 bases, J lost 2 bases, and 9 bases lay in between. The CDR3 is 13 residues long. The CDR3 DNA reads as TGTGCCAGCAGTACAGACGTCAACTATGGCTACACCTTC. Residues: CASSTDVNYGYTF.

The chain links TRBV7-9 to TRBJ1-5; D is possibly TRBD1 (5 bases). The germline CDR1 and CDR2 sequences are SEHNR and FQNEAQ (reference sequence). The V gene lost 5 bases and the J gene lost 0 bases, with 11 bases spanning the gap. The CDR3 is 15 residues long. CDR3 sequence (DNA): TGTGCCAGCAGCCCCGTGGGGCCTAGCAATCAGCCCCAGCATTTT. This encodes CASSPVGPSNQPQHF.

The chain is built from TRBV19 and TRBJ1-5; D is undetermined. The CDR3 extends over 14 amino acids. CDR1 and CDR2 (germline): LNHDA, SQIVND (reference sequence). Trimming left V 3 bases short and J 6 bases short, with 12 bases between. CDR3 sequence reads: CASSMSRDRQPQHF. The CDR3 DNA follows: TGTGCCAGTAGTATGTCTCGGGATCGTCAGCCCCAGCATTTT.

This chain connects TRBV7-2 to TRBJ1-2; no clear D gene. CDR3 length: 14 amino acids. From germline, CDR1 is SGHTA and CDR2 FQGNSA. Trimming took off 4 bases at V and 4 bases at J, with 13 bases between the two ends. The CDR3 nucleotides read TGTGCCAGCAGCTCAGCATTACGGGGCTATGGCTACACCTTC. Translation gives CASSSALRGYGYTF.

The CDR3 bases are TGCGCCAGCAGCATGAGGACAGGGGGATCGGCCGGGGAGCTGTTTTTT. It is translated as CASSMRTGGSAGELFF. The chain couples TRBV5-1 to TRBJ2-2; 10 nucleotides match TRBD1. Germline loops: CDR1 SGHRS, CDR2 YFSETQ. V was pared by 4 bases and J by 6 bases, with 9 bases of the junction left unmatched. The CDR3 is 16 amino acids.

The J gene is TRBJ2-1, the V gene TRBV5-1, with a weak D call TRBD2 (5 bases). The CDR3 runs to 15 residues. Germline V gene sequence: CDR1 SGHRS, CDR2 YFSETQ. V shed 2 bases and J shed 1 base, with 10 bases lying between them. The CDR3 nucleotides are TGCGCCAGCAGCTTAGCGGAGGTTTCCTACAATGAGCAGTTCTTC. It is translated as CASSLAEVSYNEQFF. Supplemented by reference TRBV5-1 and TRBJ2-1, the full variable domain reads KAGVTQTPRYLIKTRGQQVTLSCSPISGHRSVSWYQQTPGQGLQFLFEYFSETQRNKGNFPGRFSGRQFSNSRSEMNVSTLELGDSALYLCASSLAEVSYNEQFFGPGTRLTVL.

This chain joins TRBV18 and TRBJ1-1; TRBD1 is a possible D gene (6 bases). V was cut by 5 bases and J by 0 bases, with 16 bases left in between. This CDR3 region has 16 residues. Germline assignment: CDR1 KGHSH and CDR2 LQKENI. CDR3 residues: CASSRYAGDLNTEAFF. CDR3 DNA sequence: TGTGCCAGCTCAAGGTATGCAGGGGATTTGAACACTGAAGCTTTCTTT.

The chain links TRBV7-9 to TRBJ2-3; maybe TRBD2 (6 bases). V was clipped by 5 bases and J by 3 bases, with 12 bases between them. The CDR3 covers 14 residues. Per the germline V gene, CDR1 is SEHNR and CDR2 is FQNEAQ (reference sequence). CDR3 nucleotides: TGTGCCAGCAGCCTTGGGCGGGAAACAGATACGCAGTATTTT. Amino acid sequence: CASSLGRETDTQYF.

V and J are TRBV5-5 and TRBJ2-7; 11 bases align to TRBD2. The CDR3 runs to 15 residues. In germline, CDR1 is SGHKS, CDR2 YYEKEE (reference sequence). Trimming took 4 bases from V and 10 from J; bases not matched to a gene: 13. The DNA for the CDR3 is TGTGCCAGCAGCAACACCGCGGGACTAGCGGACCATCAGTACTTC. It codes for CASSNTAGLADHQYF.

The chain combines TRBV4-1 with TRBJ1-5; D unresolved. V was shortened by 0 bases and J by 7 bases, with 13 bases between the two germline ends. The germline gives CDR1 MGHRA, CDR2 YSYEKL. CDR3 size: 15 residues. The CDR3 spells CASSQETHFAQPQHF. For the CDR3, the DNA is TGCGCCAGCAGCCAAGAAACTCACTTCGCCCAGCCCCAGCATTTT.

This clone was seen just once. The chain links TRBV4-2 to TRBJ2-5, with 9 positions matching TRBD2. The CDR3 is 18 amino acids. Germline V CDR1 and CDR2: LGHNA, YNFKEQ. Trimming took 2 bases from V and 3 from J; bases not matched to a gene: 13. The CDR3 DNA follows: TGTGCCAGCAGCCAAATACTAGCGGGTACCAGTAGGGAAGAGACCCAGTACTTC. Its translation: CASSQILAGTSREETQYF.

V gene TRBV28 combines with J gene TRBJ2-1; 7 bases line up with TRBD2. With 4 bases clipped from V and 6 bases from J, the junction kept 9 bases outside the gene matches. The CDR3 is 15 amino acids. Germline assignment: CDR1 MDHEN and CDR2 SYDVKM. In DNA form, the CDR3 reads TGTGCCAGCAGTTCAGGACTAGTTAGTGCCAATGAGCAGTTCTTC. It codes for CASSSGLVSANEQFF.

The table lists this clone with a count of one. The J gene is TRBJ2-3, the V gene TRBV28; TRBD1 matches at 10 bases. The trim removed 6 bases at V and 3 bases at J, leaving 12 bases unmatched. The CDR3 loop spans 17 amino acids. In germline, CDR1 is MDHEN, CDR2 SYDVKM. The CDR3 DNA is TGTGCCAGCAGCGACAGACAGGGGGCGCGGATGACAGATACGCAGTATTTT. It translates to CASSDRQGARMTDTQYF.

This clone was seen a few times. The CDR3 bases are TGTGCCAGCAGGGACCGGGGCAAAAACATTCAGTACTTC. Its protein product is CASRDRGKNIQYF. The chain couples TRBV27 to TRBJ2-4; possible D gene TRBD2, 5 bases. Germline CDR1 is MNHEY and CDR2 is SMNVEV (reference sequence). V lost 6 bases, J lost 3 bases, and 9 bases lay in between. The CDR3 runs to 13 residues.

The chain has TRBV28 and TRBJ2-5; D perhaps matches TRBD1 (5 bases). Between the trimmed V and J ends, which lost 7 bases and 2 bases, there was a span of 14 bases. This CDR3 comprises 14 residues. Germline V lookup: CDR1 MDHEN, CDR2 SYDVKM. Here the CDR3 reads CASTRARTQETQYF. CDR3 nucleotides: TGTGCCAGCACCCGTGCTCGGACACAAGAGACCCAGTACTTC. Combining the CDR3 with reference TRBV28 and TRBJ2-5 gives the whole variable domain DVKVTQSSRYLVKRTGEKVFLECVQDMDHENMFWYRQDPGLGLRLIYFSYDVKMKEKGDIPEGYSVSREKKERFSLILESASTNQTSMYLCASTRARTQETQYFGPGTRLLVL.

CDR3 sequence: CASNPGWAIGNTIYF. CDR3 DNA sequence: TGTGCCAGCAACCCGGGGTGGGCGATCGGAAACACCATATATTTT. The gene calls are TRBV28 and TRBJ1-3; D is ambiguous. The CDR3 consists of 15 residues. Trimming took off 7 bases at V and 4 bases at J, with 17 bases between the two ends. Looked up from germline, CDR1 is MDHEN and CDR2 is SYDVKM. The full variable domain, its missing parts supplied by reference TRBV28 and TRBJ1-3, is DVKVTQSSRYLVKRTGEKVFLECVQDMDHENMFWYRQDPGLGLRLIYFSYDVKMKEKGDIPEGYSVSREKKERFSLILESASTNQTSMYLCASNPGWAIGNTIYFGEGSWLTVV.

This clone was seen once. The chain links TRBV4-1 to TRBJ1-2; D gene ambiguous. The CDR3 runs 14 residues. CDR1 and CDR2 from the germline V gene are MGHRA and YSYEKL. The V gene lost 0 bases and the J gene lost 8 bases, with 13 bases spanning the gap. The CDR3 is CASSQDGDLSGYTF. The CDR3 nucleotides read TGCGCCAGCAGCCAAGACGGAGATTTGAGCGGCTACACCTTC.